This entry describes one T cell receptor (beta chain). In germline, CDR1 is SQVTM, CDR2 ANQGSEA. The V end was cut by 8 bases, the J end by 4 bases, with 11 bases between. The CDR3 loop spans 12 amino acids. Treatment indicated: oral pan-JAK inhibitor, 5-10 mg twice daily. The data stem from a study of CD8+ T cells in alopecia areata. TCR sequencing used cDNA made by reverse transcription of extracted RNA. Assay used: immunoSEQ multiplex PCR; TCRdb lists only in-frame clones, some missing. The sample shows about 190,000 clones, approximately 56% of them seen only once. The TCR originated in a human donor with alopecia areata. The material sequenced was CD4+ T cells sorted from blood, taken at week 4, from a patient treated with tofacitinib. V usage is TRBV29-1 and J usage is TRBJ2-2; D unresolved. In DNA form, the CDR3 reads TGCAGCTCCGGCTTGGCCACCGGGGAGCTGTTTTTT. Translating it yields CSSGLATGELFF.